These 27 T cell receptor beta chains were sequenced from one sample in a study of cytomegalovirus exposure and HLA in healthy donors. Both 60 Vbeta primers and 13 Jbeta primers went into the PCR. Only in-frame clones appear in the TCRdb table, and some are missing; sequencing was by immunoSEQ multiplex PCR. This sample's table has about 130,000 clones. Material for sequencing was PBMCs. The receptors stem from a woman aged 40-49 years in good health and CMV-seropositive.

The J gene is TRBJ1-1, the V gene TRBV2, with no clear D. Deletions cut 5 bases from V and 10 bases from J, with 17 bases between. Germline V gives CDR1 SNHLY, CDR2 FYNNEI. The CDR3 consists of 13 residues. This CDR3 is CASSPGFTLGAFF. The CDR3 DNA is TGTGCCAGCAGTCCGGGATTCACATTGGGAGCTTTCTTT.

The chain is built from TRBV9 and TRBJ1-1; 7 bases map to TRBD1. The germline CDR1 and CDR2 sequences are SGDLS and YYNGEE. The trim removed 3 bases at V and 1 base at J, leaving 3 bases unmatched. The CDR3 covers 14 residues. CDR3 sequence reads: CASSEGTANTEAFF. The CDR3 coding sequence is TGTGCCAGCAGCGAGGGGACAGCGAACACTGAAGCTTTCTTT.

CDR3 amino acids: CASSVGGGWDTEAFF. CDR3 DNA sequence: TGTGCCAGCAGCGTAGGAGGGGGCTGGGACACTGAAGCTTTCTTT. The genes are TRBV9 and TRBJ1-1; 7 nucleotides line up with TRBD1. V shed 0 bases, J shed 3 bases, and the junction held 5 bases outside the gene matches. This CDR3 spans 15 amino acids. Germline CDR1 SGDLS, CDR2 YYNGEE. Filled out from reference TRBV9 and TRBJ1-1, the complete variable domain reads DSGVTQTPKHLITATGQRVTLRCSPRSGDLSVYWYQQSLDQGLQFLIQYYNGEERAKGNILERFSAQQFPDLHSELNLSSLELGDSALYFCASSVGGGWDTEAFFGQGTRLTVV.

The chain recombines TRBV27 with TRBJ1-6; 8 nucleotides line up with TRBD1. The V gene's germline CDR1 is MNHEY and CDR2 SMNVEV (reference sequence). J lost 8 bases, V lost 6 bases, and 6 bases had no gene match. The CDR3 has 14 amino acids. CDR3 sequence (DNA): TGTGCCAGCAGACCAGGGGGCGCAGATTCACCCCTCCACTTT. Translated, it gives CASRPGGADSPLHF.

The chain joins TRBV5-4 to TRBJ2-1; 9 bases agree with TRBD1. The CDR3 has 17 amino acids. The trim removed 8 bases at V and 4 bases at J, leaving 16 bases unmatched. Germline V gene data show CDR1 as SGHNT and CDR2 as YYREEE (reference sequence). CDR3 protein: CARPGQGESSGYNEQFF. The CDR3, as DNA: TGTGCCAGACCGGGACAGGGCGAATCTAGCGGATACAATGAGCAGTTCTTC. The whole variable domain, remainder taken from reference TRBV5-4 and TRBJ2-1, is ETGVTQSPTHLIKTRGQQVTLRCSSQSGHNTVSWYQQALGQGPQFIFQYYREEENGRGNFPPRFSGLQFPNYSSELNVNALELDDSALYLCARPGQGESSGYNEQFFGPGTRLTVL.

The rearrangement uses TRBV7-8 and TRBJ2-1; a weak D match, TRBD1 (6 bases). This CDR3 is built from 12 residues. The germline gives CDR1 SGHVS, CDR2 FQNEAQ. Between the trimmed V and J ends, which lost 3 bases and 6 bases, there was a span of 6 bases. The CDR3 is CASSLTGNEQFF. CDR3 coding DNA: TGTGCCAGCAGCTTGACAGGCAATGAGCAGTTCTTC.

The rearrangement links TRBV29-1 to TRBJ2-5; TRBD2 is a possible D gene (6 bases). The V end lost 4 bases, the J end lost 4 bases, and 16 bases lay between the germline ends. The CDR3 is made up of 14 amino acids. Per the germline V gene, CDR1 is SQVTM and CDR2 is ANQGSEA. The CDR3 bases are TGCAGCGTTGGGTTCGGGGGTAGGGGAGAGACCCAGTACTTC. Protein product: CSVGFGGRGETQYF.

The chain links TRBV6-1 to TRBJ2-5, with 7 bases identical to TRBD2. The better agreement between TRBJ2-7 and the DNA end casts doubt on the J call. The germline V gene encodes CDR1 MNHNS and CDR2 SASEGT. The CDR3 loop spans 15 amino acids. CDR3 in amino acids: CASSEYASGAYEQYF. The DNA of the CDR3 is TGTGCCAGCAGTGAATATGCTAGCGGAGCATACGAGCAGTACTTC.

This sequence joins TRBV19 and TRBJ2-1; D may be TRBD2 (6 bases). CDR3 length: 12 amino acids. V lost 6 bases, J lost 6 bases, and 9 bases lay in between. From germline, CDR1 is LNHDA and CDR2 SQIVND (reference sequence). In DNA, the CDR3 is TGTGCCAGTAGCGGGAGTGGCAATGAGCAGTTCTTC. It yields the protein CASSGSGNEQFF.

This sequence joins TRBV6-5 and TRBJ1-2; 8 positions agree with TRBD1. In germline, CDR1 is MNHEY, CDR2 SVGAGI. Trimming removed 6 bases from V and 10 bases from J; junction bases left unmatched: 10. The CDR3 consists of 13 residues. For the CDR3, the DNA is TGTGCCAGCAGCCCCGGGGGGACAGGAGTCTACACCTTC. Protein: CASSPGGTGVYTF.

J is TRBJ2-7 and V is TRBV6-1; tentative D call: TRBD1 (6 bases). V was trimmed by 0 bases and J by 7 bases, leaving 16 bases between them. CDR1 and CDR2 (germline): MNHNS, SASEGT. This CDR3 contains 15 residues. In DNA form, the CDR3 reads TGTGCCAGCAGTGAAGCGGGGGCCTCCTTTGGAGAGCAGTACTTC. Translating gives CASSEAGASFGEQYF.

V and J are TRBV9 and TRBJ1-5; D is perhaps TRBD1 (5 bases). CDR3 length: 15 residues. V lost 0 bases and J 7 bases, leaving 14 bases between the germline ends. The V gene's germline CDR1 is SGDLS and CDR2 YYNGEE. The CDR3 coding sequence is TGTGCCAGCAGCGTAGGGGGGGAAAAAAGCCAGCCCCAGCATTTT. This sequence encodes CASSVGGEKSQPQHF.

The CDR3 reads CASSSTGGSYGYTF. Here the CDR3 DNA reads TGTGCCAGCAGCTCGACAGGGGGCTCCTATGGCTACACCTTC. The J gene is TRBJ1-2, the V gene TRBV7-8; 10 nucleotides agree with TRBD1. The CDR3 is 14 amino acids. The trim removed 4 bases at V and 4 bases at J, leaving 3 bases unmatched. Germline V gene lookup returns CDR1 SGHVS and CDR2 FQNEAQ.

The chain employs TRBV5-5 and TRBJ2-1; a weak D match, TRBD2 (5 bases). Looked up from germline, CDR1 is SGHKS and CDR2 is YYEKEE (reference sequence). Deletions cut 0 bases from V and 4 bases from J, with 14 bases between. The CDR3 consists of 16 residues. CDR3 in DNA: TGTGCCAGCAGCTTGGAGGTTCCGCGGGCGTACAATGAGCAGTTCTTC. Amino acids: CASSLEVPRAYNEQFF.

The CDR3, as DNA: TGTGCCAGCAGTTCACGGGACAGGGGGCATCGCTACGAGCAGTACTTC. It encodes CASSSRDRGHRYEQYF. The chain carries TRBV28 and TRBJ2-7; 12 nucleotides align to TRBD1. Germline V lookup: CDR1 MDHEN, CDR2 SYDVKM. The CDR3 is 16 residues long. Trimming removed 4 bases from V and 3 bases from J; junction bases left unmatched: 7.

The V gene is TRBV29-1, the J gene TRBJ2-5; D is perhaps TRBD2 (7 bases). Trimming removed 6 bases at V and 4 bases at J, with 21 bases between. The CDR3 extends over 15 amino acids. Per germline, CDR1 SQVTM and CDR2 ANQGSEA. Written as DNA, the CDR3 is TGCAGCGTGAACCCTAGCGGAGTAGGGGGAGAGACCCAGTACTTC. Its translation is CSVNPSGVGGETQYF.

V and J are TRBV5-4 and TRBJ2-2; a weak D match, TRBD2 (7 bases). Trimming took 4 bases from V and 4 from J, leaving 23 bases between them. Germline CDR1 is SGHNT and CDR2 is YYREEE (reference sequence). The CDR3 has 18 residues. The CDR3 nucleotides are TGTGCCAGCAGCCCTAAATTTACACAGGGAGGGGGCACCGGGGAGCTGTTTTTT. This gives the protein CASSPKFTQGGGTGELFF.

V and J are TRBV6-5 and TRBJ1-2, with 8 positions matching TRBD1. Per germline, CDR1 MNHEY and CDR2 SVGAGI. This CDR3 is built from 15 residues. The ends lost 8 bases at V and 4 bases at J; junction bases unmatched: 12. In DNA form, the CDR3 reads TGTGCCAGCCGTAAGCCGACAGGGGAAGGCTATGGCTACACCTTC. This codes for CASRKPTGEGYGYTF.

This chain joins TRBV7-2 and TRBJ2-7, with 9 bases fitting TRBD2. Germline-derived CDR1 and CDR2 are SGHTA and FQGNSA. Losses at the gene ends were 5 bases for V and 2 bases for J; bases not matched to a gene: 7. The CDR3 loop spans 15 amino acids. CDR3 in DNA: TGTGCCAGCAGCACCAAGGCGGGAGGGCCCTACGAGCAGTACTTC. It is translated as CASSTKAGGPYEQYF.

This chain connects TRBV29-1 to TRBJ2-3; 9 bases are shared with TRBD2. Germline values: CDR1 SQVTM, CDR2 ANQGSEA. V shed 6 bases and J 8 bases; nucleotides not matched to a gene: 6. There are 12 residues in the CDR3. CDR3 protein: CSVRTSVATQYF. The CDR3 DNA sequence: TGCAGCGTAAGGACTAGCGTAGCTACGCAGTATTTT.

This chain connects TRBV7-2 to TRBJ2-5; tentative D call: TRBD2 (6 bases). Germline lookup yields CDR1 SGHTA and CDR2 FQGNSA. The CDR3 covers 15 residues. V lost 4 bases, J lost 5 bases, and 17 bases lay in between. The CDR3 is CASSSGGGIGETQYF. As DNA, the CDR3 is TGTGCCAGCAGCTCCGGTGGAGGGATTGGGGAGACCCAGTACTTC.

The chain combines TRBV5-4 with TRBJ2-7; maybe TRBD2 (6 bases). This CDR3 has 12 amino acids. The V end lost 4 bases, the J end lost 3 bases, and 8 bases lay between the germline ends. Germline lookup yields CDR1 SGHNT and CDR2 YYREEE (reference sequence). The CDR3 nucleotides read TGTGCCAGCAGCCGCGGGGACTACGAGCAGTACTTC. It translates to CASSRGDYEQYF.

The V and J genes are TRBV2 and TRBJ2-7; 9 bases map to TRBD2. Germline V lookup: CDR1 SNHLY, CDR2 FYNNEI. The junction had 8 bases not matched to a gene; V was cut back by 6 bases and J by 5 bases. There are 14 residues in the CDR3. The CDR3 sequence: CASRGREGLDEQYF. Here the CDR3 DNA reads TGTGCCAGCAGGGGGCGGGAGGGCCTCGACGAGCAGTACTTC.

The chain couples TRBV28 to TRBJ1-1; tentatively, D is TRBD1 (6 bases). The CDR3 contains 15 residues. CDR1 and CDR2 from the germline V gene are MDHEN and SYDVKM. Trimming pared 7 bases from V and 5 bases from J, leaving 20 bases between. This chain's CDR3 is CASMRGGEVRTEAFF. The CDR3 region has the DNA TGTGCCAGCATGAGGGGGGGTGAGGTTAGGACTGAAGCTTTCTTT.

This chain uses TRBV5-6 with TRBJ1-2; D might be TRBD1 (5 bases). CDR1 SGHDT and CDR2 YYEEEE come from the germline V gene. The CDR3 is 16 residues long. Trimming stripped 0 bases from V and 8 bases from J, with 20 bases between. The CDR3 bases are TGTGCCAGCAGCTTGGAAGGGGCCAAGGGGACTCAGGGCTACACCTTC. Translated, it gives CASSLEGAKGTQGYTF.

This chain connects TRBV28 to TRBJ2-1; tentative D call: TRBD1 (5 bases). V was cut by 3 bases and J by 1 base, with 10 bases left in between. The CDR3 consists of 15 residues. Germline CDR1 and CDR2: MDHEN and SYDVKM. For the CDR3, the DNA is TGTGCCAGCAGTTTCAGGGAAATGTCCTACAATGAGCAGTTCTTC. Its translation: CASSFREMSYNEQFF. Variable domain in full (rest from reference TRBV28 and TRBJ2-1): DVKVTQSSRYLVKRTGEKVFLECVQDMDHENMFWYRQDPGLGLRLIYFSYDVKMKEKGDIPEGYSVSREKKERFSLILESASTNQTSMYLCASSFREMSYNEQFFGPGTRLTVL.

The chain carries TRBV7-9 and TRBJ2-3; TRBD2 matches 8 bases. From germline, CDR1 is SEHNR and CDR2 FQNEAQ (reference sequence). Trimming took 6 bases from V and 3 from J; bases not matched to a gene: 5. The CDR3 runs to 14 residues. CDR3 residues: CASSYSGNTDTQYF. CDR3 bases: TGTGCCAGCAGTTATAGCGGGAATACAGATACGCAGTATTTT.